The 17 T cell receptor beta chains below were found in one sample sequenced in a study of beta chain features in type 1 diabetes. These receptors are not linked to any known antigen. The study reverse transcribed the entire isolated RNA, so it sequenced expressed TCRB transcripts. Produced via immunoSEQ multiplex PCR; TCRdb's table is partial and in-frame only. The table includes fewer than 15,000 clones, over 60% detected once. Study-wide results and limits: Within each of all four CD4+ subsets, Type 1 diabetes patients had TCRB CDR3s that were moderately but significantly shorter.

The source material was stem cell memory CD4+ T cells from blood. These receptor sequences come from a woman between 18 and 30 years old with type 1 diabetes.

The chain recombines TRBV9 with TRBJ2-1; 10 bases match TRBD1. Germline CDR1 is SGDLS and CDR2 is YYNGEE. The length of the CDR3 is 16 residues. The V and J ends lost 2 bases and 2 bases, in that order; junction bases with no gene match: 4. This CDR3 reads CASSVGGQGTYNEQFF. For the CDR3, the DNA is TGTGCCAGCAGCGTCGGGGGACAGGGGACCTACAATGAGCAGTTCTTC.

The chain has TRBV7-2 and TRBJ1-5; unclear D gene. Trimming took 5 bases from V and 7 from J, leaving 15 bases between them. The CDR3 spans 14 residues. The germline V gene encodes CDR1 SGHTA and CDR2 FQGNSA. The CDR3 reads CASSSAGIGQPQHF. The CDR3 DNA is TGTGCCAGCAGCAGTGCGGGTATCGGACAGCCCCAGCATTTT.

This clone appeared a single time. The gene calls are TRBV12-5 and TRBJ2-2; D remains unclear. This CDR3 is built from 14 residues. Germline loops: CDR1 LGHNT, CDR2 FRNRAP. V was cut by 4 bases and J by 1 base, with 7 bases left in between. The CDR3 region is CASGSQKNTGELFF. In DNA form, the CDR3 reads TGTGCTAGTGGTTCACAGAAGAACACCGGGGAGCTGTTTTTT.

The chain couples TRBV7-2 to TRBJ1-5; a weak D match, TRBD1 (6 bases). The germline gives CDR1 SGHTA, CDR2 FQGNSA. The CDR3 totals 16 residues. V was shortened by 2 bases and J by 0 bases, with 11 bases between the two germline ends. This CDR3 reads CASSLRGGSSNQPQHF. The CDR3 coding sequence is TGTGCCAGCAGCTTAAGGGGGGGTTCTAGCAATCAGCCCCAGCATTTT.

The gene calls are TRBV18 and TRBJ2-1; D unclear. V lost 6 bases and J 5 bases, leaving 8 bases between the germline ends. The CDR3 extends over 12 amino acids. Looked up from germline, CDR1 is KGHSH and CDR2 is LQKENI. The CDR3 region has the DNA TGTGCCAGCTCCACACCCAACAATGAGCAGTTCTTC. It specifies CASSTPNNEQFF.

The CDR3 nucleotides read TGTGCCAGCAGCTTGAGGGGGAGCAATCAGCCCCAGCATTTT. As protein: CASSLRGSNQPQHF. The chain uses TRBV5-6 and TRBJ1-5, with TRBD1 as a possible D gene (6 bases). The V gene's germline CDR1 is SGHDT and CDR2 YYEEEE. The CDR3 spans 14 residues. Trimming cost V 1 base and J 1 base, with 6 bases left between them.

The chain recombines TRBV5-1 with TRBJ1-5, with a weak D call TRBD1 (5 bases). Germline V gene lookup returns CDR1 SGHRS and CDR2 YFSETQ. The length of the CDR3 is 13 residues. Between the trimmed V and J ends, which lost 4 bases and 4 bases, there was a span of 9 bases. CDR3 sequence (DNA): TGCGCCAGCAGCCCGGACACTAATCAGCCCCAGCATTTT. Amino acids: CASSPDTNQPQHF.

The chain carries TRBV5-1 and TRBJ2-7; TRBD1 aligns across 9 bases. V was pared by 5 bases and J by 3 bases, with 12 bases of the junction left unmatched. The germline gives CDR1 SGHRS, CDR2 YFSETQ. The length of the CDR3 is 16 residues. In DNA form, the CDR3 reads TGCGCCAGCAGACTGGTACAGGGGGCCGACTTCTACGAGCAGTACTTC. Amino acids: CASRLVQGADFYEQYF.

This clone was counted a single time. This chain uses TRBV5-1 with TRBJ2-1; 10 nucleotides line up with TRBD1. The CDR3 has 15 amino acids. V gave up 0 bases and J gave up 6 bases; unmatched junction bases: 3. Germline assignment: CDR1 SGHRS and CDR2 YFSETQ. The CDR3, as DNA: TGCGCCAGCAGCTTGGTGGGACAGGGGAGCAATGAGCAGTTCTTC. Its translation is CASSLVGQGSNEQFF. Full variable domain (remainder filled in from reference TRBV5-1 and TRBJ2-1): KAGVTQTPRYLIKTRGQQVTLSCSPISGHRSVSWYQQTPGQGLQFLFEYFSETQRNKGNFPGRFSGRQFSNSRSEMNVSTLELGDSALYLCASSLVGQGSNEQFFGPGTRLTVL.

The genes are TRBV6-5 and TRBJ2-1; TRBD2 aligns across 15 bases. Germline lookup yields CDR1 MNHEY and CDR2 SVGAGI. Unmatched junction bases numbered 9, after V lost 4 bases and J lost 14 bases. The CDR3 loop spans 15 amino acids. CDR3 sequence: CASSSRGLAGGWEFF. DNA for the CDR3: TGTGCCAGCAGTTCTAGGGGACTAGCGGGGGGATGGGAGTTCTTC.

The CDR3 DNA sequence: TGTGCCAGCAGGGACAGGGAAGGCCTTGCAACTAATGAAAAACTGTTTTTT. It encodes CASRDREGLATNEKLFF. The rearrangement joins TRBV25-1 to TRBJ1-4; 8 nucleotides align to TRBD1. With 6 bases clipped from V and 0 bases from J, the junction kept 9 bases outside the gene matches. This CDR3 spans 17 amino acids. From germline, CDR1 is MGHDK and CDR2 SYGVNS.

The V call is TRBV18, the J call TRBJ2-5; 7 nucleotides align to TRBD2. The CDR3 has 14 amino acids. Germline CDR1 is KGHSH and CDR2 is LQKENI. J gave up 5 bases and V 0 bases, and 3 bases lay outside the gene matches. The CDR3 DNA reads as TGTGCCAGCTCACCACCCGGGGGGACGGAGACCCAGTACTTC. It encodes CASSPPGGTETQYF.

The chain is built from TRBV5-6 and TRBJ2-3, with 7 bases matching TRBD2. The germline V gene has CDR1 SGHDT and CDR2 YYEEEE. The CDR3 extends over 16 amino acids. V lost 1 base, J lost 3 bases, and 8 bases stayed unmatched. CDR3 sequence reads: CASSLSSREGTDTQYF. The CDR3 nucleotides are TGTGCCAGCAGCTTGTCATCCAGGGAGGGTACAGATACGCAGTATTTT.

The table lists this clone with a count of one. The CDR3, as DNA: TGTGCCAGTAGTATTTCTGTGGGAGGGGAAAGCGGGAACGAGCAGTACTTC. It codes for CASSISVGGESGNEQYF. The chain employs TRBV19 and TRBJ2-7; 7 positions agree with TRBD2. This CDR3 contains 17 residues. V lost 3 bases, J lost 5 bases, and 16 bases stayed unmatched. Germline CDR1 reads LNHDA; CDR2 reads SQIVND (reference sequence).

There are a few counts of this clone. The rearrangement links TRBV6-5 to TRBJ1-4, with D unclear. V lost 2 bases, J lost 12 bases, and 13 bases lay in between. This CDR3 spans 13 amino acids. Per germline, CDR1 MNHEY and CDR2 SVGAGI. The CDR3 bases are TGTGCCAGCAGTTACACTCCCCAGCGTGAACTGTTTTTT. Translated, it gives CASSYTPQRELFF.

The CDR3 loop reads CASSLVQGGNEQFF. The DNA of the CDR3 is TGTGCCAGCAGCTTAGTGCAGGGAGGGAATGAGCAGTTCTTC. J is TRBJ2-1 and V is TRBV11-3; 7 positions match TRBD2. The CDR3 extends over 14 amino acids. Unmatched junction bases numbered 4, after V lost 1 base and J lost 7 bases. Germline V gene lookup returns CDR1 SGHNT and CDR2 YENEEA. Variable domain in full (rest from reference TRBV11-3 and TRBJ2-1): EAGVVQSPRYKIIEKKQPVAFWCNPISGHNTLYWYLQNLGQGPELLIRYENEEAVDDSQLPKDRFSAERLKGVDSTLKIQPAELGDSAVYLCASSLVQGGNEQFFGPGTRLTVL.

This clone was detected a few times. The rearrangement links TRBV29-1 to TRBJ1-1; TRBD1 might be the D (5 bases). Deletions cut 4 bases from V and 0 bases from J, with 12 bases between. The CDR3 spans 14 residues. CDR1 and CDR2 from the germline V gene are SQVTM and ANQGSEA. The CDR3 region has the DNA TGCAGCGTTGCGGGACTTTTCGTGAACACTGAAGCTTTCTTT. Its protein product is CSVAGLFVNTEAFF.